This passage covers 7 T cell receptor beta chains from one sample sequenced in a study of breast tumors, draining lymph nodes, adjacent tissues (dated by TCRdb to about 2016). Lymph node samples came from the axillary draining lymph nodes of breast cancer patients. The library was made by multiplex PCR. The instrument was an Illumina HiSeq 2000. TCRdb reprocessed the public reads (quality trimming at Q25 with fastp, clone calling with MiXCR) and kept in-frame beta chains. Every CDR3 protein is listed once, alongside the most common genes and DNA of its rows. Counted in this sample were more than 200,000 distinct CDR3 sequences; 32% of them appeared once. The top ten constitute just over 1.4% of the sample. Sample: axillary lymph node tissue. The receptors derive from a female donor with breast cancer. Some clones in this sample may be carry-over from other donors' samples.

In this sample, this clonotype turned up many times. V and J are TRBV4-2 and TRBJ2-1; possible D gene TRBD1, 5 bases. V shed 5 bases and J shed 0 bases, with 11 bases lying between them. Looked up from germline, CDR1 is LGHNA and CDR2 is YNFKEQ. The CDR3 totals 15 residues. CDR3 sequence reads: CASSRGHNSYNEQFF. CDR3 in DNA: TGTGCCAGCAGCAGGGGTCACAACTCCTACAATGAGCAGTTCTTC.

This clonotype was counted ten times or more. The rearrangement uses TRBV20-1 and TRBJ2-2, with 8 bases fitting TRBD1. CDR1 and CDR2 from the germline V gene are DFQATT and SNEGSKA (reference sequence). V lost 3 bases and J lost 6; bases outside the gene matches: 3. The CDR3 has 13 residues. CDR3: CSARSTGAGELFF. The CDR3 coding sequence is TGCAGTGCTAGGTCGACAGGGGCCGGGGAGCTGTTTTTT.

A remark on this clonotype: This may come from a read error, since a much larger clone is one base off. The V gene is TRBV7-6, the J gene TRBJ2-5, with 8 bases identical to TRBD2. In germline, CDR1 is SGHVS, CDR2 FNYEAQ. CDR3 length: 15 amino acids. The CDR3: CASSSNSGTQETQHF. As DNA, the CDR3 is TGTGCCAGCAGCTCGAATAGCGGGACCCAAGAGACCCAGCACTTC. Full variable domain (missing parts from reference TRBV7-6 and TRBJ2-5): GAGVSQSPRYKVTKRGQDVALRCDPISGHVSLYWYRQALGQGPEFLTYFNYEAQQDKSGLPNDRFSAERPEGSISTLTIQRTEQRDSAMYRCASSSNSGTQETQHFGPGTRLLVL.

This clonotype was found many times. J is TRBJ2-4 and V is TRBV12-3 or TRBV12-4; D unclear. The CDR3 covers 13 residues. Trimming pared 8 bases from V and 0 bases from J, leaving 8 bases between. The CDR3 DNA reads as TGTGCCAGCGGTGGCTTAGCCAAAAACATTCAGTACTTC. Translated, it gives CASGGLAKNIQYF.

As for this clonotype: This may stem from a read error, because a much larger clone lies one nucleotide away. Here the CDR3 reads CASSENAGWGGIQYF. DNA of the CDR3: TGTGCCAGCAGCGAAAACGCAGGGTGGGGGGGCATTCAGTACTTC. The chain combines TRBV7-9 with TRBJ2-4, with 7 nucleotides matching TRBD2. V lost 5 bases to trimming and J lost 9 bases; unmatched junction nucleotides: 13. The V gene's germline CDR1 is SEHNR and CDR2 FQNEAQ (reference sequence). There are 15 residues in the CDR3.

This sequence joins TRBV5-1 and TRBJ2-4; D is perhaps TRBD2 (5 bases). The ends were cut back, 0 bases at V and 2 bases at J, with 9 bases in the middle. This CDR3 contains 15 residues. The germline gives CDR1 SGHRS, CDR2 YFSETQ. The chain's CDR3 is CASSLEPGTKNIQYF. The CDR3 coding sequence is TGCGCCAGCAGCTTGGAGCCGGGGACCAAAAACATTCAGTACTTC.

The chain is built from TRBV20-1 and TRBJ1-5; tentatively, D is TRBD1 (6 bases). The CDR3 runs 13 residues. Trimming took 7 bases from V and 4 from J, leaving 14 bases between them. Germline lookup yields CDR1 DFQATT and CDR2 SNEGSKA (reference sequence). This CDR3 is CSVTGLGNQPQHF. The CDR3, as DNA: TGCAGTGTTACAGGGTTGGGGAATCAGCCCCAGCATTTT.